Sequencing of this T cell receptor beta chain was carried out in a study of T cells in localized non-small cell lung cancer. General study findings and limits: Clonality peaked in uninvolved adjacent lung rather than tumor. Owing to sequencing of a solitary tumor region, heterogeneity cannot be discounted. Adjacent lung exhibited a median of around 60 among the 100 most abundant tumor clones. A higher density of T cells in blood coincided with extended overall survival.

Comments on this clone: Its antigen is still unknown.

The CDR3 extends over 11 amino acids. The V end lost 9 bases, the J end lost 0 bases, and 5 bases lay between the germline ends. Germline values: CDR1 MNHNY, CDR2 SVGAGI (reference sequence). Measured with immunoSEQ multiplex PCR; TCRdb has only the in-frame clones, and not every one. The data show 25,000 to 30,000 clones, 80% to 90% seen once. Sample: peripheral blood, taken before any cancer treatment. This chain connects TRBV6-6 to TRBJ1-1; no clear D. The receptor's source is a woman aged 18-50 years with stage I lung adenocarcinoma. CDR3 sequence: CASAVNTEAFF. The DNA for the CDR3 is TGTGCCAGTGCAGTGAACACTGAAGCTTTCTTT.